The following is a TCR beta chain sequence with its context. This sample was taken from a study of patients and donors after allogeneic stem cell transplantation. Germline V lookup: CDR1 MNHEY, CDR2 SVGAGI. The V gene lost 1 base and the J gene lost 5 bases, with 17 bases spanning the gap. The CDR3 is 16 amino acids. TCRdb passed the RT-PCR reads through MiXCR, listing each CDR3 protein once. Found here are around 150,000 distinct CDR3 sequences, roughly 35% of them singletons; the top ten hold about 50%. Sequenced sample: blood, either unsorted or a sorted T cell fraction (not recorded which). The V gene is TRBV6-5, the J gene TRBJ1-1; D is possibly TRBD1 (6 bases). The TCR sequence derives from a human donor who was either an allogeneic HSCT recipient or a stem cell or donor lymphocyte infusion donor (not recorded which). It is not recorded whose cells these are; they may come from a transplant donor. The CDR3 DNA reads TGTGCCAGCAGTTACTTCGCAGGGGAGGAACAGACTGAAGCTTTCTTT. Protein product: CASSYFAGEEQTEAFF.